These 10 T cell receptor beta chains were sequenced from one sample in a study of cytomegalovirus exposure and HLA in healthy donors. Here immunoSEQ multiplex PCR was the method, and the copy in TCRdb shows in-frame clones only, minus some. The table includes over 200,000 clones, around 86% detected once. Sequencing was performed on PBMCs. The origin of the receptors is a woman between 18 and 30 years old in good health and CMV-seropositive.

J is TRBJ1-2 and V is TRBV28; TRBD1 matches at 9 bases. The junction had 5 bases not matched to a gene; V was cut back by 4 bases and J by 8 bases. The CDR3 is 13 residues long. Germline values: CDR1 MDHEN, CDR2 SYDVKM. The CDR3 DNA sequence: TGTGCCAGCAGTTGGGACAGGGTAAAGGGCTACACCTTC. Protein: CASSWDRVKGYTF.

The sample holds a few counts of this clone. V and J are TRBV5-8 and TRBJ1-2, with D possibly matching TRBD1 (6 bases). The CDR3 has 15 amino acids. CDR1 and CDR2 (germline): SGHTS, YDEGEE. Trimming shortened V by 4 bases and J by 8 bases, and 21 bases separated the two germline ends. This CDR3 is CASSPPGAGVYGYTF. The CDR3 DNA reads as TGTGCCAGCAGCCCCCCAGGGGCAGGGGTCTACGGCTACACCTTC.

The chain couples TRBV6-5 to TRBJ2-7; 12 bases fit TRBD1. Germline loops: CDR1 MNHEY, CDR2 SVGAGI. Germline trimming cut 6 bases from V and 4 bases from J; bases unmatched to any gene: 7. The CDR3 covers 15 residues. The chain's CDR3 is CASSPGQGALYEQYF. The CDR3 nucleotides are TGTGCCAGCAGCCCGGGACAGGGGGCGCTTTACGAGCAGTACTTC.

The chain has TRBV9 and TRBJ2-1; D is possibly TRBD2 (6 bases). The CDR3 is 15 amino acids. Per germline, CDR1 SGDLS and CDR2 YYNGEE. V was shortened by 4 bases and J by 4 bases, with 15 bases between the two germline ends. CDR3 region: CASSLLAEAYNEQFF. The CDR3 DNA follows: TGTGCCAGCAGCCTCTTAGCGGAGGCGTACAATGAGCAGTTCTTC.

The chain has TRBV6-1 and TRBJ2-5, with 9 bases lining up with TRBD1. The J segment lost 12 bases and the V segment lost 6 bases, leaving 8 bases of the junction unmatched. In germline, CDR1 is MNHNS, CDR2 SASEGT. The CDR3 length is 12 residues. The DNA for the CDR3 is TGTGCCAGCAGCACCGGGACAGGGACAGAGTACTTC. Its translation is CASSTGTGTEYF.

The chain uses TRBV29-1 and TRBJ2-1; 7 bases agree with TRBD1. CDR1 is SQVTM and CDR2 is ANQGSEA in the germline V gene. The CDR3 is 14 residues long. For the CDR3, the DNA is TGCTCACACCTGAGGGGGACAGTGAACAATGAGCAGTTCTTC. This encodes CSHLRGTVNNEQFF.

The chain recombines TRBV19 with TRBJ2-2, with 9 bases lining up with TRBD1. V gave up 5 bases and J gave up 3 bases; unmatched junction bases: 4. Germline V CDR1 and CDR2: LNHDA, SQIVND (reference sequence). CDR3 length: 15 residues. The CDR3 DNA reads TGTGCCAGTAGTCCCGGGACAGGGTACACCGGGGAGCTGTTTTTT. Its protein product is CASSPGTGYTGELFF.

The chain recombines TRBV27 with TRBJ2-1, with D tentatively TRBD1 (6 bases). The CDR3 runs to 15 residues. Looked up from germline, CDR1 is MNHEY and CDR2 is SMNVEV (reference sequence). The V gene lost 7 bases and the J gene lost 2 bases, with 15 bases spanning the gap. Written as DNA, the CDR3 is TGTGCCAGCACCCTCTCGGGACATCCCTACAATGAGCAGTTCTTC. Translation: CASTLSGHPYNEQFF.

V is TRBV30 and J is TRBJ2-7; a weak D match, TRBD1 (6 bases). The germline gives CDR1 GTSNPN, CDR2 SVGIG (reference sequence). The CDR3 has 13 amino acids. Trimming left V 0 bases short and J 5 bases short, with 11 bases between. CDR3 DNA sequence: TGTGCCTGGAGTGTGGCCCAGGGGAACGAGCAGTACTTC. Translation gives CAWSVAQGNEQYF.

The CDR3 DNA sequence: TGCGCCAGCAAACGGGTAACTAATGAAAAACTGTTTTTT. This gives the protein CASKRVTNEKLFF. V is TRBV4-1 and J is TRBJ1-4; no clear D. Deletions cut 7 bases from V and 1 base from J, with 7 bases between. The CDR3 extends over 13 amino acids. Germline V gene sequence: CDR1 MGHRA, CDR2 YSYEKL.